The clone carrying this T cell receptor (beta chain) showed up many times. The antigen is unknown. The investigators amplified TCR beta CDR3 regions from RNA transcripts. The HTBI primer set drove a first-round RT-PCR of the TCR CDR3. TCRdb reprocessed the multiplex PCR reads with MiXCR, giving one entry per CDR3 protein. The profile shows about 420,000 distinct CDR3 sequences, roughly 15% of them singletons. This sample is part of a study of T cells in Graves' hyperthyroidism and ophthalmopathy. Germline lookup yields CDR1 SGHRS and CDR2 YFSETQ. The V end lost 0 bases, the J end lost 7 bases, and 5 bases lay between the germline ends. The length of the CDR3 is 12 residues. Whole-study findings and limits: Median prediction lead before ophthalmopathy onset was six to eight months with the model. The blood repertoire included most of the expanded thyroid clonotypes above 0.001.

J is TRBJ2-1 and V is TRBV5-1; D is undetermined. The TCR originated in a woman between 18 and 29 years old with Graves' hyperthyroidism. Sequenced material: blood. This CDR3 reads CASSLGGNEQFF. The CDR3 DNA reads TGCGCCAGCAGCTTGGGGGGAAATGAGCAGTTCTTC.